The entry that follows covers one TCR beta chain sequence. Its specificity is not known. The whole isolated RNA underwent reverse transcription, so sequencing captured expressed TCRB transcripts. It was found that naive, central memory and regulatory T cell samples averaged about 3.57 million reads. Produced via immunoSEQ multiplex PCR; TCRdb's table is partial and in-frame only. The sample lists under 800,000 clones; about 16% were seen once. V shed 8 bases, J shed 4 bases, and the junction held 8 bases outside the gene matches. The CDR3 consists of 14 residues. From germline, CDR1 is MDHEN and CDR2 SYDVKM. This record comes from a study of beta chain features in type 1 diabetes. Whole-study findings and limits: VDJ junctions from patients with type 1 diabetes contained fewer insertions and more deletions. In every one of the four CD4+ subsets, TCRB CDR3s were moderately but significantly shorter in Type 1 diabetes patients.

This receptor was taken from a man in his late teens or twenties in good health. Sample: naive CD4+ T cells from blood. The gene calls are TRBV28 and TRBJ2-7; 10 nucleotides agree with TRBD2. The CDR3 loop is CASLLGLAAYEQYF. In DNA, the CDR3 is TGTGCCAGCCTTCTTGGACTAGCGGCTTACGAGCAGTACTTC. Using reference TRBV28 and TRBJ2-7 for the parts outside the CDR3, the full variable domain is DVKVTQSSRYLVKRTGEKVFLECVQDMDHENMFWYRQDPGLGLRLIYFSYDVKMKEKGDIPEGYSVSREKKERFSLILESASTNQTSMYLCASLLGLAAYEQYFGPGTRLTVT.